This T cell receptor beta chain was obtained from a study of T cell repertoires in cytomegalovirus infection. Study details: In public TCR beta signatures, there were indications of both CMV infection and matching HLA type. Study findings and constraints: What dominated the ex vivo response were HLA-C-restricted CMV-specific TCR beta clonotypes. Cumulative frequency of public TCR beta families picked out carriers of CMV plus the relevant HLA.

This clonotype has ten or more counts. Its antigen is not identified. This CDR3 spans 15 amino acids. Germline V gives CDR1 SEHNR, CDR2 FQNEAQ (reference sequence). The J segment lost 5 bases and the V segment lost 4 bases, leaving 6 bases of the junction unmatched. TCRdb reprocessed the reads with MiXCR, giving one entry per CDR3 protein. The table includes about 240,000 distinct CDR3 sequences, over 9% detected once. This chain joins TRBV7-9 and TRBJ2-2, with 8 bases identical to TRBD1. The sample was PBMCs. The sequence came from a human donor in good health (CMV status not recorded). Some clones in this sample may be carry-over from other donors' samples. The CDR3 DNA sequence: TGTGCCAGCAGCTCCAGACAGGGGCAAACCGGGGAGCTGTTTTTT. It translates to CASSSRQGQTGELFF.